These 12 T cell receptor beta chains were sequenced from one sample in a study of cytomegalovirus exposure and HLA in healthy donors. The primer mix had 60 Vbeta and 13 Jbeta primers. The data were produced by immunoSEQ multiplex PCR, yet TCRdb's version contains in-frame clones alone and is incomplete. Here the sample spans around 150,000 clones, roughly four fifths being singletons. The source material was PBMCs. These receptors originate from a woman aged 40 to 50 in good health and CMV-seronegative.

The chain couples TRBV27 to TRBJ2-5, with D possibly being TRBD1 (6 bases). The V gene lost 8 bases and the J gene lost 0 bases, with 16 bases spanning the gap. The germline CDR1 and CDR2 sequences are MNHEY and SMNVEV (reference sequence). The length of the CDR3 is 15 residues. The CDR3 sequence is CASSLGGLNQETQYF. Written as DNA, the CDR3 is TGTGCCAGCTCGCTAGGGGGTTTAAACCAAGAGACCCAGTACTTC.

This clone was found a few times. This chain connects TRBV19 to TRBJ2-7; 8 bases map to TRBD1. This CDR3 contains 16 residues. Per the germline V gene, CDR1 is LNHDA and CDR2 is SQIVND (reference sequence). V was clipped by 4 bases and J by 1 base; unmatched bases: 9. The CDR3 bases are TGTGCCAGTAGTACCCCTCGGGACAGGCCATCCTACGAGCAGTACTTC. Its translation is CASSTPRDRPSYEQYF.

The chain has TRBV18 and TRBJ1-4; D is undetermined. The CDR3 is 15 amino acids. Per the germline V gene, CDR1 is KGHSH and CDR2 is LQKENI. Trimming removed 6 bases from V and 0 bases from J, with 11 bases in between. The CDR3 region has the DNA TGTGCCAGCTCCCCGGCGAGGGCAACTAATGAAAAACTGTTTTTT. It translates to CASSPARATNEKLFF.

This chain uses TRBV27 with TRBJ2-7; perhaps TRBD2 as D (7 bases). Germline V CDR1 and CDR2: MNHEY, SMNVEV (reference sequence). Trimming took 2 bases from V and 3 from J, leaving 11 bases between them. This CDR3 has 14 residues. The CDR3 DNA follows: TGTGCCAGCAGTTTAGGCGGGGGCGTCTACGAGCAGTACTTC. Its translation is CASSLGGGVYEQYF.

This clone turned up a few times. The V and J genes are TRBV9 and TRBJ1-1, with D unclear. Germline loops: CDR1 SGDLS, CDR2 YYNGEE. The CDR3 length is 13 residues. With 4 bases removed from V and 5 bases from J, the gap between germline ends came to 12 bases. The CDR3 bases are TGTGCCAGCAGCCCCAGCAGGAGGACTGAAGCTTTCTTT. It translates to CASSPSRRTEAFF.

The chain links TRBV10-1 to TRBJ2-7; D call uncertain. The V gene's germline CDR1 is WNHNN and CDR2 SYGVQD (reference sequence). Trimming took 4 bases from V and 6 from J, leaving 7 bases between them. The CDR3 runs to 11 residues. The CDR3 region has the DNA TGCGCCAGCAGTGGGGCTGGCGAGCAGTACTTC. Protein: CASSGAGEQYF.

This chain uses TRBV28 with TRBJ1-1; 9 bases fit TRBD1. This CDR3 has 14 amino acids. The V segment lost 6 bases and the J segment 11 bases; nucleotides outside the gene matches: 13. CDR1 is MDHEN and CDR2 is SYDVKM in the germline V gene. The CDR3 sequence: CASRETGGGGDAFF. For the CDR3, the DNA is TGTGCCAGCAGGGAAACAGGGGGCGGCGGAGACGCTTTCTTT.

CDR3 sequence (DNA): TGTGCCAGCAAAGGACAGGGAGGCACTGAAGCTTTCTTT. Protein: CASKGQGGTEAFF. This chain uses TRBV6-1 with TRBJ1-1, with 8 bases lining up with TRBD1. With V trimmed by 7 bases and J by 4 bases, 5 bases remained unmatched. The germline V gene encodes CDR1 MNHNS and CDR2 SASEGT. The CDR3 is made up of 13 amino acids.

The genes are TRBV2 and TRBJ2-5, with 8 bases fitting TRBD1. V dropped 3 bases and J dropped 9; count of bases not matched to a gene: 9. Germline V lookup: CDR1 SNHLY, CDR2 FYNNEI. The CDR3 is 14 residues long. The CDR3 region has the DNA TGTGCCAGCAGTGATTCAAGGCTACAGGGGGCCCAGTACTTC. This encodes CASSDSRLQGAQYF.

This sequence joins TRBV5-1 and TRBJ2-2, with TRBD2 identical over 13 bases. CDR1 and CDR2 from the germline V gene are SGHRS and YFSETQ. Germline trimming cut 1 base from V and 6 bases from J; bases unmatched to any gene: 0. This CDR3 contains 15 residues. In DNA form, the CDR3 reads TGCGCCAGCAGCTTGACTAGCGGGGGGGCCGGGGAGCTGTTTTTT. As protein: CASSLTSGGAGELFF.

The V and J genes are TRBV11-2 and TRBJ2-6; 7 bases line up with TRBD1. The CDR3 contains 16 residues. After removal of 5 bases from V and 2 bases from J, the junction contained 6 bases not matched to a gene. Germline V lookup: CDR1 SGHAT, CDR2 FQNNGV. The CDR3 sequence is CASSPLTGTGANVLTF. The CDR3 nucleotides are TGTGCCAGCAGCCCCCTGACAGGGACTGGGGCCAACGTCCTGACTTTC.

The gene calls are TRBV7-8 and TRBJ2-7; D uncertain. Germline V CDR1 and CDR2: SGHVS, FQNEAQ. The V gene lost 5 bases and the J gene lost 6 bases, with 14 bases spanning the gap. The CDR3 is 13 residues long. This chain's CDR3 is CASSRRLETEQYF. CDR3 DNA: TGTGCCAGCAGCAGGCGGCTTGAAACCGAGCAGTACTTC.